Shown below are 14 T cell receptor beta chains from a single sample sequenced in a study of identical twins. MiXCR, applied by TCRdb to the 5' RACE reads, yields one record per CDR3 protein. Found here are a few hundred thousand distinct CDR3 sequences, 9.5% to 10% of them singletons; the top ten hold approximately 3%. The sample was also reused in another study, on yellow fever vaccine responses in identical twins.

Sample: PBMCs. The receptor source for this set is a woman aged 18-35 years in good health.

This clonotype was counted only a few times. This chain uses TRBV15 with TRBJ2-2, with 8 bases matching TRBD1. Germline V gives CDR1 LNHNV, CDR2 YYDKDF (reference sequence). The junction had 14 bases not matched to a gene; V was cut back by 4 bases and J by 7 bases. The CDR3 is 17 residues long. The CDR3 DNA sequence: TGTGCCACCAGCACCTTTGATATGACAGGGGAGGTCGGGGAGCTGTTTTTT. This translates into CATSTFDMTGEVGELFF.

This clonotype has more than one count but fewer than ten. The CDR3 here is CSVGGQALPNTGELFF. The CDR3 DNA follows: TGCAGCGTAGGAGGACAGGCCCTCCCGAACACCGGGGAGCTGTTTTTT. The chain combines TRBV29-1 with TRBJ2-2, with 7 bases fitting TRBD1. V shed 6 bases and J 0 bases; nucleotides not matched to a gene: 10. Germline V gene lookup returns CDR1 SQVTM and CDR2 ANQGSEA. The length of the CDR3 is 16 residues.

At least ten counts were recorded for this clonotype. V is TRBV6-2 or TRBV6-3 and J is TRBJ2-2; D is tentatively TRBD1 or TRBD2 (5 bases each). Germline lookup yields CDR1 MNHEY and CDR2 SVGEGT. V shed 8 bases and J shed 4 bases, with 8 bases lying between them. This CDR3 contains 12 residues. For the CDR3, the DNA is TGTGCCAGCGGGACCTTCACCGGGGAGCTGTTTTTT. Translation: CASGTFTGELFF.

This clonotype was seen more than once but under ten times. The J gene is TRBJ2-6, the V gene TRBV11-2; unclear D gene. The germline CDR1 and CDR2 sequences are SGHAT and FQNNGV. V gave up 5 bases and J gave up 0 bases, with 5 bases separating them. CDR3 length equals 14 residues. CDR3 residues: CASSQSSGANVLTF. In nucleotides, the CDR3 is TGTGCCAGCAGCCAGAGCTCTGGGGCCAACGTCCTGACTTTC.

The sample holds a few counts of this clonotype. The rearrangement joins TRBV7-9 to TRBJ2-1; 8 positions agree with TRBD1. The CDR3 is 15 residues long. With V trimmed by 4 bases and J by 9 bases, 11 bases remained unmatched. In germline, CDR1 is SEHNR, CDR2 FQNEAQ (reference sequence). The CDR3: CASSSGDRIIGEQFF. In DNA, the CDR3 is TGTGCCAGCAGCTCCGGGGACAGGATTATTGGTGAGCAGTTCTTC.

In this sample, this clonotype turned up many times. The chain has TRBV5-1 and TRBJ2-4, with D unclear. Germline CDR1 and CDR2: SGHRS and YFSETQ. Trimming stripped 0 bases from V and 0 bases from J, with 7 bases between. The CDR3 is 15 residues long. The chain's CDR3 is CASSLDGLAKNIQYF. The CDR3 DNA sequence: TGCGCCAGCAGCTTGGACGGCTTAGCCAAAAACATTCAGTACTTC.

The gene calls are TRBV29-1 and TRBJ1-1; D unresolved. V was clipped by 1 base and J by 1 base, with 7 bases between them. This CDR3 is built from 13 residues. The germline CDR1 and CDR2 sequences are SQVTM and ANQGSEA. The CDR3 region has the DNA TGCAGCGTTGAAGCTTTGGAGAACACTGAAGCTTTCTTT. This encodes CSVEALENTEAFF.

The chain couples TRBV4-1 to TRBJ2-1; 9 bases align to TRBD2. This CDR3 is built from 15 residues. J lost 4 bases, V lost 4 bases, and 5 bases had no gene match. Germline CDR1 MGHRA, CDR2 YSYEKL. CDR3 DNA sequence: TGCGCCAGCAGCCCGCGGGAGGGCCGATACAATGAGCAGTTCTTC. Translation gives CASSPREGRYNEQFF.

This clonotype was seen a few times. The chain employs TRBV6-1 and TRBJ2-7; TRBD1 aligns across 12 bases. Germline V CDR1 and CDR2: MNHNS, SASEGT. The V and J ends lost 8 bases and 3 bases, in that order; junction bases with no gene match: 11. CDR3 length equals 16 residues. The CDR3 DNA reads as TGTGCCAGCGGCGGGACAGGGGGCGTCGAAATCTACGAGCAGTACTTC. Translation gives CASGGTGGVEIYEQYF.

This clonotype was seen ten or more times. The chain recombines TRBV6-2 or TRBV6-3 with TRBJ2-6; D gene ambiguous. The CDR3 totals 15 residues. Trimming removed 0 bases from V and 0 bases from J, with 3 bases in between. Germline CDR1 and CDR2: MNHEY and SVGEGT. The CDR3 loop is CASSYSGSGANVLTF. CDR3 in DNA: TGTGCCAGCAGTTACTCAGGCTCTGGGGCCAACGTCCTGACTTTC.

The table lists this clonotype with a few counts. The chain has TRBV13 and TRBJ2-2; no clear D gene. Trimming stripped 3 bases from V and 1 base from J, with 9 bases between. The CDR3 is made up of 15 amino acids. CDR1 and CDR2 from the germline V gene are PRHDT and FYEKMQ (reference sequence). The CDR3 is CASSFRLGNTGELFF. The DNA of the CDR3 is TGTGCCAGCAGCTTTCGTTTGGGGAACACCGGGGAGCTGTTTTTT.

This clonotype was seen at least ten times. The chain links TRBV7-2 to TRBJ2-7; D is unclear. Germline CDR1 is SGHTA and CDR2 is FQGNSA. The germline V and J ends were trimmed by 0 bases and 1 base, with 10 bases remaining between them. CDR3 size: 15 residues. The CDR3 spells CASSLAKLISYEQYF. The CDR3, as DNA: TGTGCCAGCAGCTTAGCTAAGCTAATATCCTACGAGCAGTACTTC.

This clonotype was seen a handful of times. For the CDR3, the DNA is TGTGCCAGCACCCGACAAACGTCGTACGAGCAGTACTTC. Translation gives CASTRQTSYEQYF. This sequence joins TRBV2 and TRBJ2-7; D gene ambiguous. The CDR3 length is 13 residues. CDR1 and CDR2 (germline): SNHLY, FYNNEI. Trimming pared 7 bases from V and 4 bases from J, leaving 14 bases between.

This clonotype was seen ten or more times. The chain employs TRBV20-1 and TRBJ2-3; D may be TRBD2 (5 bases). CDR1 is DFQATT and CDR2 is SNEGSKA in the germline V gene (reference sequence). This CDR3 spans 14 amino acids. V was trimmed by 0 bases and J by 5 bases, leaving 12 bases between them. The CDR3 region has the DNA TGCAGTGCTAGAGATCGTCGCGGAGGAGATACGCAGTATTTT. As protein: CSARDRRGGDTQYF.